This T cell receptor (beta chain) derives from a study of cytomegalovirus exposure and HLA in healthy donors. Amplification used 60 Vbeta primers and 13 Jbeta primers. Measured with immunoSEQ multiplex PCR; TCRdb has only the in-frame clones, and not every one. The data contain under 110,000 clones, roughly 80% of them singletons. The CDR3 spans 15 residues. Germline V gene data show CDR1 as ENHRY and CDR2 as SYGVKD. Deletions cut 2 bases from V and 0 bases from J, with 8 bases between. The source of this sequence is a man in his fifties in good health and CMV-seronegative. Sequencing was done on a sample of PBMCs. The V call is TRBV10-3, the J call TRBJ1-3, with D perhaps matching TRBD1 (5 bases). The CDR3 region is CAISERQSSGNTIYF. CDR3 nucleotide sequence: TGTGCCATCAGTGAGAGACAGAGCTCTGGAAACACCATATATTTT.